This T cell receptor beta chain came from a study of cytomegalovirus exposure and HLA in healthy donors. Study outcomes and limitations: Reported findings show TCR beta sequences accurately forecast HLA-A and HLA-B alleles in most subjects. In a later analysis, specific HLA alleles were associated with over 15,000 TCR beta sequences at a 0.05 false discovery rate. Sequencing artifact likely explains a cluster of highly shared sequence variants.

Each of the donors was a healthy bone marrow donor. This CDR3 contains 18 residues. V was pared by 2 bases and J by 2 bases, with 12 bases of the junction left unmatched. Germline CDR1 SGDLS, CDR2 YYNGEE. As to this clone: Antigen: not known.

PCR amplification relied on 60 Vbeta primers (plus 13 Jbeta primers). TCRdb's table, derived via immunoSEQ multiplex PCR, lists solely in-frame clones and lacks some. In the table there are about 180,000 clones, about 81% of which are singletons. V usage is TRBV9 and J usage is TRBJ2-2, with TRBD1 matching 7 bases. Sequenced sample: PBMCs. The TCR originated in a woman younger than 45 in good health and CMV-seronegative. CDR3: CASSVSPFGTANTGELFF. DNA of the CDR3: TGTGCCAGCAGCGTTAGTCCTTTCGGGACAGCTAACACCGGGGAGCTGTTTTTT.